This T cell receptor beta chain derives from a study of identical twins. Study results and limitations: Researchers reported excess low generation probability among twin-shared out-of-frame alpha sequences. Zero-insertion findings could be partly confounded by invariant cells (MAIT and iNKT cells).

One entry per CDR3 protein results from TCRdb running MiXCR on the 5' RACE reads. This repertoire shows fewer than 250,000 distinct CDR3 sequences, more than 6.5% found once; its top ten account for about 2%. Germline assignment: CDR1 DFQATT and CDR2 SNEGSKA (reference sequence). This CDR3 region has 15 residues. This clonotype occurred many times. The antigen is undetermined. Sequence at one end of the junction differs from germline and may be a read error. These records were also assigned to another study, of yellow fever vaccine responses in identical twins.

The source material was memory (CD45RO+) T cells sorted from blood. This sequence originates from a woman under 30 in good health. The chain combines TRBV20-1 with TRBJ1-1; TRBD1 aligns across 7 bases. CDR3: CSARVTGVGNTEAFF. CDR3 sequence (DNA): TGCAGTGCCAGAGTCACAGGGGTTGGGAACACTGAAGCTTTCTTT.